This T cell receptor beta chain came from a study of CD8 T cells in Susac syndrome. TEMRA cells were FACS-enriched, while CD8+ and CD4+ T cells were negatively isolated. Deletions cut 1 base from V and 4 bases from J, with 16 bases between. Looked up from germline, CDR1 is LGHNT and CDR2 is FRNRAP. This CDR3 region has 16 residues. Reverse transcription used 0.5 to 1 ug RNA and random hexamers. The method of amplification for TCR beta CDR3 was immunoSEQ multiplex PCR, covering 54 Vbeta and 13 Jbeta. TCRdb independently ran MiXCR on the immunoSEQ multiplex PCR reads; one entry per CDR3 protein. The table shows 50,000 or so distinct CDR3 sequences, with 93% occurring only once.

This chain uses TRBV12-5 with TRBJ1-2; D is possibly TRBD1 (6 bases). The sequence was obtained from a human donor with multiple sclerosis. Source material: CD8+ T cells from PBMCs. The CDR3 is CASGLETGGLTYGYTF. CDR3 nucleotides: TGTGCTAGTGGTTTGGAAACGGGGGGGCTTACCTATGGCTACACCTTC.